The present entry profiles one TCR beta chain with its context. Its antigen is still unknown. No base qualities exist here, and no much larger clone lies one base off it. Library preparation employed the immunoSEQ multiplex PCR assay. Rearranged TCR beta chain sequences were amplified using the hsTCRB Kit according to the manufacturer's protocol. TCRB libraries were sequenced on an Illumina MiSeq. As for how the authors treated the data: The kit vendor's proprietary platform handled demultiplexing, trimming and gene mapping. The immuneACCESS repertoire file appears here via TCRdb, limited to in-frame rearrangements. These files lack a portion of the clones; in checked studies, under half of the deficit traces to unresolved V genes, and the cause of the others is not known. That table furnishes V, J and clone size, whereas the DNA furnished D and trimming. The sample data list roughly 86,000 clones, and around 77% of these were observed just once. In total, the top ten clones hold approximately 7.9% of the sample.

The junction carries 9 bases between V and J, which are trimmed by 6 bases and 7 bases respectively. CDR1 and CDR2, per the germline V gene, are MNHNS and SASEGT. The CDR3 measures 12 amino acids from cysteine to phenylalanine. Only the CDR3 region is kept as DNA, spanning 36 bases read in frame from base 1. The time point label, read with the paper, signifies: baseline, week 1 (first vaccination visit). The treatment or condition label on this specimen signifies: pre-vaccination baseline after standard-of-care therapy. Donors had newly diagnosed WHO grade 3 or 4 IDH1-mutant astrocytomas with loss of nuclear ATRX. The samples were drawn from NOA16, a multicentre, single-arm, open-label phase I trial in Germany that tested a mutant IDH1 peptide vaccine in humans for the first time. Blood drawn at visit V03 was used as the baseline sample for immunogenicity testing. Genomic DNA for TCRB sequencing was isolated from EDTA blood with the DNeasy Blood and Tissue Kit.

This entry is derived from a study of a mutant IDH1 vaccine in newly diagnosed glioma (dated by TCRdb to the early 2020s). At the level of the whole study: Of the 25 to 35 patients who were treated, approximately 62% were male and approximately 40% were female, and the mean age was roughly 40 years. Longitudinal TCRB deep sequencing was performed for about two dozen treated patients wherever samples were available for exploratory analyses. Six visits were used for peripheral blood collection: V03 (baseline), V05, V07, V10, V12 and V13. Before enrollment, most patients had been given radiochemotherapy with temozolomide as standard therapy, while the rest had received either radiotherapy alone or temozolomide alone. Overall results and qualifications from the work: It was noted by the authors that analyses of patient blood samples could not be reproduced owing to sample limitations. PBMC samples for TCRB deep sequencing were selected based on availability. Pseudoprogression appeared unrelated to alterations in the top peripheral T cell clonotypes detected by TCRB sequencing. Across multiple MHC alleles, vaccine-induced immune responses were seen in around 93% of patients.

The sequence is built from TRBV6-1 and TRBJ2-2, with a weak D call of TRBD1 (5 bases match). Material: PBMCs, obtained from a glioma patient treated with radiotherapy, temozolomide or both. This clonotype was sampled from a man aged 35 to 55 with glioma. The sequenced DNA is TGTGCCAGCAGAGGGGATAACGGGGAGCTGTTTTTT. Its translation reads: CASRGDNGELFF.